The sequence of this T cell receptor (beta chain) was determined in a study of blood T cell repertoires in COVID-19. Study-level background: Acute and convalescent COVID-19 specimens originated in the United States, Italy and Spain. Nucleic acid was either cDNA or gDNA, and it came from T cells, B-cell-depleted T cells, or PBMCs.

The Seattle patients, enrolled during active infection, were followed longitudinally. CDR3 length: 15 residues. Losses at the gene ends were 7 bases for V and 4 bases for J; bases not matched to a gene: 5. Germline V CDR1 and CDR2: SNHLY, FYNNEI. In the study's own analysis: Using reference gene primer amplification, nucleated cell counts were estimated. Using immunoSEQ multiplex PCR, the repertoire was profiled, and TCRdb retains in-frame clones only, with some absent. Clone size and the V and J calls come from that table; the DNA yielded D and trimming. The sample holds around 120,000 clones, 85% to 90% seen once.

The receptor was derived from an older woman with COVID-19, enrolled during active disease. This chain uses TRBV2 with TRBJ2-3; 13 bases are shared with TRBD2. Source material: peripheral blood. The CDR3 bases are TGTGCCAGCAAGACCGGGACTAGCGGGGCAGATACGCAGTATTTT. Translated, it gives CASKTGTSGADTQYF.